The entry below gives a single TCR beta chain sequence along with its context. Sequence at one end of the junction differs from germline and may be a read error. These data originate in a study of tumor and adjacent non-tumor tissue in lung cancer. Three rounds of nested PCR, following a modified ARM-PCR protocol, produced the TCRbeta library. TCRdb used MiXCR to reprocess the multiplex PCR reads, holding one entry per CDR3 protein. The data contain about 110,000 distinct CDR3 sequences, 75% to 90% of them singletons. This sample's RNA came from whole unsorted tissue. Source material: lung tumor tissue. This TCR was sampled from a man in his sixties or seventies with non-small cell lung cancer.

CDR3 amino acids: CSARDLARTIYGYTF. For the CDR3, the DNA is TGCAGTGCTAGAGATTTAGCTAGGACAATCTATGGCTACACTTTC. The genes are TRBV20-1 and TRBJ1-2, with TRBD1 as a possible D gene (5 bases). The CDR3 extends over 15 amino acids. Germline CDR1 and CDR2: DFQATT and SNEGSKA (reference sequence).